This TCR beta chain came from a study of OX40 agonist ivuxolimab in advanced cancers. The CDR3 is 14 amino acids. In germline, CDR1 is MDHEN, CDR2 SYDVKM. The germline V and J ends were trimmed by 7 bases and 0 bases, with 10 bases remaining between them. Using immunoSEQ multiplex PCR, the repertoire was profiled, and TCRdb retains in-frame clones only, with some absent. The table has 22,000 or so clones, approximately 84% seen once. The clonotype was recovered from an adult with an advanced solid tumor such as melanoma, head and neck, liver or kidney cancer. Material: CD4+ or CD8+ T cells sorted from blood, obtained in a trial of the OX40 agonist ivuxolimab. The J gene is TRBJ2-1, the V gene TRBV28; no definite D call. CDR3 nucleotides: TGTGCCAGCACTGAGAGCAGCTCCTACAATGAGCAGTTCTTC. It codes for CASTESSSYNEQFF.